This note documents a single T cell receptor beta chain sequence. Sequencing used immunoSEQ multiplex PCR; TCRdb keeps in-frame clones, though not all of them. The repertoire holds 52,000 or so clones, 86% seen once, with approximately 2.6% in the top ten. The data belong to a study of blood T cell repertoires in COVID-19. The CDR3 totals 16 residues. Per the germline V gene, CDR1 is SGHDN and CDR2 is FVKESK. V gave up 0 bases and J gave up 4 bases, with 13 bases separating them. The TCR comes from a man aged 80 or over with acute or convalescent COVID-19. The V call is TRBV14, the J call TRBJ2-1; D is perhaps TRBD2 (6 bases). The sequenced material came from peripheral blood. The CDR3 loop reads CASSQEVLAQYNEQFF. CDR3 coding DNA: TGTGCCAGCAGCCAAGAGGTACTAGCCCAATACAATGAGCAGTTCTTC.